The clone carrying this T cell receptor beta chain was counted a single time. Both 60 Vbeta primers and 13 Jbeta primers went into the PCR. Libraries were prepared by immunoSEQ multiplex PCR; TCRdb keeps only in-frame clonotypes and omits some of them. The data show approximately 170,000 clones, with approximately 79% seen just once and 1.6% held by the top ten. Per the germline V gene, CDR1 is MGHRA and CDR2 is YSYEKL. Trimming stripped 2 bases from V and 7 bases from J, with 21 bases between. The CDR3 loop spans 16 amino acids. Donors likely had unrecorded immune exposures despite being nominally healthy when sampled. This specimen belongs to a study of cytomegalovirus exposure and HLA in healthy donors.

The sequencing sample was made of PBMCs. The clonotype comes from a woman between 18 and 29 years old in good health and CMV-seronegative. The chain couples TRBV4-1 to TRBJ2-7, with TRBD2 as a possible D gene (5 bases). CDR3 DNA: TGCGCCAGCAGCCAACATTGGACGTACCTCACTAGGGAGCAGTACTTC. Translation: CASSQHWTYLTREQYF.